Following are 2 T cell receptor beta chains from one sample sequenced in a study of blood T cell repertoires in COVID-19 (TCRdb year 2020). Library preparation used the immunoSEQ multiplex PCR assay. As stored in TCRdb, this immuneACCESS dataset retains in-frame rearrangements with V and J assigned. A fraction of the clones does not appear; measured against another copy, unresolved V genes explain less than half of the discrepancy, and the remainder lacks a known reason. The sample yields about 180,000 clones; over 75% were counted once. Less than 30% of the sample rests with the top ten. Material: peripheral blood. All receptors come from a woman in her sixties or seventies with acute or convalescent COVID-19.

V gene TRBV19 combines with J gene TRBJ2-3; maybe TRBD1 (6 bases). This CDR3 region has 17 residues. Per germline, CDR1 LNHDA and CDR2 SQIVND (reference sequence). V lost 3 bases, J lost 5 bases, and 21 bases lay in between. In nucleotides, the CDR3 is TGTGCCAGTAGTATGGGGGCGGTTAGTTCGGCAAAAGATACGCAGTATTTT. Residues: CASSMGAVSSAKDTQYF.

The chain uses TRBV11-2 and TRBJ2-2, with D maybe TRBD2 (6 bases). Germline values: CDR1 SGHAT, CDR2 FQNNGV. The CDR3 sequence is 13 residues long. Trimming left V 1 base short and J 10 bases short, with 10 bases between. The CDR3 sequence is CASSLVGGVELFF. The CDR3 DNA reads as TGTGCCAGCAGCTTAGTCGGGGGTGTGGAGCTGTTTTTT.